This TCR beta chain came from a study of shared clonotypes between healthy human individuals (TCRdb year 2020). About the full investigation: The cohort included three men and two women between 18 and 49 years of age. For each donor, CD4 naive and CD4 memory were each given three plates, CD8 naive was given two plates, and CD8 memory was given one plate. To increase sequencing depth and limit assay-specific biases, TCR repertoire library preparation and sequencing were carried out by different laboratories using diverse techniques. To estimate repertoire size and how much clonotypes are shared between individuals, the study performed deep sequencing of blood TCR repertoires from five healthy adults. Leukapheresis yielded between about 0.9 and 9.5 billion PBMCs per donor.

V lost 4 bases and J lost 0 bases; the stretch between them is 11 bases long. CDR1 and CDR2 were assigned from the germline V gene as SGHRS and YFSETQ. The CDR3 has 15 amino acids, counting the end cysteine and phenylalanine. Just the 45-base CDR3 DNA is kept, in frame starting at base 1. A remark on this clone: It lacks a known antigen. The record has no base qualities; no much larger clone is one base away. Other DNA sequences from this sample encode an identical CDR3 as well.

What the study reported, not specific to this receptor: Naive subsets generally had larger estimated clonotype richness than memory subsets. The small number of donors limited the genetic and exposure-history diversity represented. When four donors were compared, the shared fraction of clonotypes was about 5.2% for naive CD4, less than 4% for naive CD8, more than 2% for memory CD4, and around 0.4% for memory CD8. Only blood was sampled, and tissue TCR repertoires likely differ from those in blood. Clonotypes shared by all four sorted-subset donors showed higher generation probabilities than non-shared clonotypes. Incomplete sequencing was indicated by rarefaction of sorted-subset datasets, despite the large sequencing depth. Pairwise subsampling indicated that sequencing depth was expected to affect the degree of clonotype sharing among donors.

Healthy HIV-negative adults with no recently reported acute infections or vaccinations were included as donors. Every donor was a Caucasian adult residing in Nashville, Tennessee, USA. CD4+ T cells were enriched by magnetic negative selection, after which naive cells were positively selected on CD45RA and the negative fraction was taken as the memory subset. After blood collection by leukapheresis, PBMCs were isolated using Ficoll-Histopaque density gradient centrifugation and then cryopreserved in the vapor phase of liquid nitrogen. Analytical flow cytometry was used to check the purity and quantity of each magnetically sorted T cell population. Genomic DNA was isolated from every sorted fraction and measured by UV absorbance on a Nanodrop 2000c. Using the deep immunoSEQ assay, TCR CDR3 regions were amplified from genomic DNA by multiplex PCR. Extracted genomic DNA from each cell subset was spread evenly across all wells of several immunoSEQ 96-well plates, with each plate serving as a replicate. Each replicate PCR for sorted subsets received around 200 ng genomic DNA, equal to roughly 30,000 T cell genomes. Purified libraries were quantified with a Qubit 3.0 fluorometer, sized on a Bioanalyzer 2100, and re-quantified with the KAPA Library Quantification kit. Every immunoSEQ 96-well plate was sequenced on a dedicated single-read 150-cycle Illumina NextSeq 550 flow cell. The source study handled its data this way. Because the immunoSEQ output held only junctional sequences and lacked quality scores, the filtering could not match the filtering applied to full-length reads. Sequences were annotated with PyIR, a Python wrapper for IgBLAST v1.9, using IMGT germline references to assign V/J genes and CDR3. Reads were filtered out if the reads had weak V/J assignments (E-value above 1e-6), no CDR3, stop codons, out-of-frame junctions, or ambiguous translated residues. V3J clonotypes were defined as sequences sharing the same inferred V gene, J gene, and CDR3 amino acid sequence. Percentage overlap between repertoires was computed as shared unique clonotypes divided by the size of the smaller repertoire. Richness of each repertoire was evaluated using RTK rarefaction, the Chao1 estimator, and Recon v2.1 estimates of unobserved clonotypes. OLGA was used to compute generation probabilities for all TCRbeta clonotypes that the gDNA method yielded from a handful of donors. As stored in TCRdb, this immuneACCESS dataset retains in-frame rearrangements with V and J assigned. A fraction of the clones does not appear; measured against another copy, unresolved V genes explain less than half of the discrepancy, and the remainder lacks a known reason. V and J calls and clone size are given by that table; D and trimming were obtained from the DNA. The sample has 550,000 to 800,000 clones on record, 74% of them singletons. 1.5% to 2% of the sample rests with the top ten.

Input material: memory CD4+ T cells sorted from blood. In light of the paper, this sample's cell subset or site label describes: CD45RA-negative fraction. This chain is built from TRBV5-1 and TRBJ2-1; a tentative D match to TRBD2 spans 5 bases. This TCR came from a woman aged 25-40 years in good health. The CDR3 protein is CASSLDSISYNEQFF. Read as DNA, the sequence is TGCGCCAGCAGCCTGGACTCGATCTCCTACAATGAGCAGTTCTTC.